These T cell receptor beta chains were read from a single sample in a study of control samples from healthy donors and cancer patients. Produced via immunoSEQ multiplex PCR; TCRdb's table is partial and in-frame only. The data hold 150,000 to 200,000 clones, with around 87% observed a single time. The sample taken for sequencing was blood. The receptors here all came from a woman aged 45 to 65 in good health. Each CDR3 is given with its conserved first and last residue.

cdr3_length: 13
v_call: TRBV5-1
cdr3_aa: CASSLGVNEKLFF

cdr3_length: 13
v_call: TRBV11-2
cdr3_aa: CASSVAGDYGYTF

cdr3_length: 15
v_call: TRBV28
cdr3_aa: CASSLGMLGNQPQHF

cdr3_length: 16
v_call: TRBV6-1
cdr3_aa: CASSVQPGTGYYEQYF

cdr3_length: 11
v_call: TRBV19
cdr3_aa: CASTRNTEAFF

cdr3_length: 14
v_call: TRBV5-1
cdr3_aa: CASRASETNYGYTF

cdr3_length: 15
v_call: TRBV14
cdr3_aa: CASSHPGLAVETQYF

cdr3_length: 18
v_call: TRBV21-1
cdr3_aa: CASSKEMRSPVFNTEAFF

cdr3_length: 16
v_call: TRBV19
cdr3_aa: CASSTGQGGTNYGYTF

cdr3_length: 16
v_call: TRBV28
cdr3_aa: CASIPNKGKYWAEAFF

cdr3_length: 14
v_call: TRBV5-1
cdr3_aa: CASSLGVDTGELFF

cdr3_length: 11
v_call: TRBV28
cdr3_aa: CASSYREPQHF

cdr3_length: 14
v_call: TRBV2
cdr3_aa: CASSVYPSGETQYF

cdr3_length: 14
v_call: TRBV9
cdr3_aa: CASRHSWVAGELFF

cdr3_length: 14
v_call: TRBV7-9
cdr3_aa: CASSVTVNNSPLHF

cdr3_length: 14
v_call: TRBV14
cdr3_aa: CASARLVNTGELFF

cdr3_length: 13
v_call: TRBV11-2
cdr3_aa: CASSLGGDQPQHF

cdr3_length: 14
v_call: TRBV7-2
cdr3_aa: CASSPGTVNYGYTF

cdr3_length: 15
v_call: TRBV28
cdr3_aa: CASSLILAGAYEQYF

cdr3_length: 14
v_call: TRBV24-1
cdr3_aa: CATSDFARTDTQYF

cdr3_length: 15
v_call: TRBV3-1/TRBV3-2
cdr3_aa: CASSQGPLHNQPQHF

cdr3_length: 15
v_call: TRBV19
cdr3_aa: CASSISGSQNTEAFF

cdr3_length: 14
v_call: TRBV5-6
cdr3_aa: CASSPYRGSYEQYF

cdr3_length: 15
v_call: TRBV28
cdr3_aa: CASIEASGSGYEQYF

cdr3_length: 13
v_call: TRBV7-9
cdr3_aa: CASSLSGVYGYTF

cdr3_length: 14
v_call: TRBV4-3
cdr3_aa: CASSQVGQGSGYTF

cdr3_length: 12
v_call: TRBV4-3
cdr3_aa: CASSQRDYGYTF

cdr3_length: 14
v_call: TRBV3-1/TRBV3-2
cdr3_aa: CASSLGNPGDEQFF

cdr3_length: 15
v_call: TRBV7-2
cdr3_aa: CASSPFRGDGQPQHF

cdr3_length: 12
v_call: TRBV4-3
cdr3_aa: CASSQVRDTQYF

cdr3_length: 16
v_call: TRBV18
cdr3_aa: CASSPRMGIAGNTIYF

cdr3_length: 17
v_call: TRBV28
cdr3_aa: CASSPGLIGLSGETQYF

cdr3_length: 14
v_call: TRBV3-1/TRBV3-2
cdr3_aa: CASSQRGATDTQYF

cdr3_length: 17
v_call: TRBV18
cdr3_aa: CASSPIGTGVSNQPQHF

cdr3_length: 15
v_call: TRBV10-3
cdr3_aa: CATEFEQGRDQPQHF

cdr3_length: 13
v_call: TRBV7-8
cdr3_aa: CASSRGPTYEQYF

cdr3_length: 14
v_call: TRBV29-1
cdr3_aa: CSVEGTATNEKLFF

cdr3_length: 14
v_call: TRBV5-1
cdr3_aa: CASSLGQGGDTQYF

cdr3_length: 12
v_call: TRBV7-2
cdr3_aa: CASSLSAYEQYF

cdr3_length: 17
v_call: TRBV5-1
cdr3_aa: CASSPDGLGGGANVLTF

cdr3_length: 13
v_call: TRBV5-1
cdr3_aa: CASSLGDYNEQFF